This entry describes one TCR delta chain. This sequence is one base from a far larger clone and is likely a read error. At the DNA level, this CDR3 is encoded by other sequences in the same sample as well. The V gene's germline CDR1 is TSWWSYY and CDR2 QGS. The CDR3 covers 20 residues. J gave up 0 bases and V 1 base, and 16 bases lay outside the gene matches. This specimen belongs to a study of gamma-delta chains in newborns, infants, children. Study background: Innate gammadelta T cells reportedly expand polyclonally right after birth, driven by microbial exposure, per the title.

TCRdb made new clone calls on the reads using CATT. The sample carries roughly 5,000 delta-chain clones, 3% to 4.5% recorded once. V usage is TRDV1 and J usage is TRDJ1; 8 bases map to TRDD3. The clonotype originates from a child who was a newborn, infant or young child, either healthy, febrile or measles-vaccinated (not recorded which). The sample consisted of blood. The CDR3 spells CALGERRAYGGIRHTDKLIF. The CDR3 coding sequence is TGTGCTCTTGGGGAACGTAGAGCCTATGGAGGGATACGGCACACCGATAAACTCATCTTT.